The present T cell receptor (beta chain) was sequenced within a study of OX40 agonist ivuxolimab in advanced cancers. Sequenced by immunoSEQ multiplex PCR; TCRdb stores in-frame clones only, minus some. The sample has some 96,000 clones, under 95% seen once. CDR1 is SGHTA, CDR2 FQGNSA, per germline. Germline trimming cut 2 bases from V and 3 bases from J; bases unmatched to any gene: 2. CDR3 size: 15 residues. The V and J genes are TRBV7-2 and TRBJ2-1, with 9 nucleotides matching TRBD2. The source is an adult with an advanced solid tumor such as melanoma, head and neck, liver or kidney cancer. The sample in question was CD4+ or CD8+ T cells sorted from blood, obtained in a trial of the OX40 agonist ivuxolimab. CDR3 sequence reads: CASSLSSGVYNEQFF. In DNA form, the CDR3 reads TGTGCCAGCAGCTTATCTAGCGGGGTCTACAATGAGCAGTTCTTC. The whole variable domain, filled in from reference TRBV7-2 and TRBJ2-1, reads GAGVSQSPSNKVTEKGKDVELRCDPISGHTALYWYRQSLGQGLEFLIYFQGNSAPDKSGLPSDRFSAERTGGSVSTLTIQRTQQEDSAVYLCASSLSSGVYNEQFFGPGTRLTVL.